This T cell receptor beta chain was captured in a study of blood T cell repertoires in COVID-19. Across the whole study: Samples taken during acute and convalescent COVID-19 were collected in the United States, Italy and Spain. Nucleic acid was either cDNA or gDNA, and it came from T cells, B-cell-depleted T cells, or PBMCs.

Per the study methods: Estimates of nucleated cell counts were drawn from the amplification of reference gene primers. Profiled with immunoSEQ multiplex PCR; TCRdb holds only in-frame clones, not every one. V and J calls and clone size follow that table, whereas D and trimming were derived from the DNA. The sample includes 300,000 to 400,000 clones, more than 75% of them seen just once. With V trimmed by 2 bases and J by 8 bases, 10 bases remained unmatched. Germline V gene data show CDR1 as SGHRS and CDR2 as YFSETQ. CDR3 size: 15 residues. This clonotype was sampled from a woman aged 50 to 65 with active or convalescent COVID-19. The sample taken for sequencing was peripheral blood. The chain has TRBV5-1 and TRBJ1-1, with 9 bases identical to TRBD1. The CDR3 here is CASSFGGQGLREAFF. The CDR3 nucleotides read TGCGCCAGCAGCTTCGGGGGACAGGGCTTACGGGAAGCTTTCTTT.